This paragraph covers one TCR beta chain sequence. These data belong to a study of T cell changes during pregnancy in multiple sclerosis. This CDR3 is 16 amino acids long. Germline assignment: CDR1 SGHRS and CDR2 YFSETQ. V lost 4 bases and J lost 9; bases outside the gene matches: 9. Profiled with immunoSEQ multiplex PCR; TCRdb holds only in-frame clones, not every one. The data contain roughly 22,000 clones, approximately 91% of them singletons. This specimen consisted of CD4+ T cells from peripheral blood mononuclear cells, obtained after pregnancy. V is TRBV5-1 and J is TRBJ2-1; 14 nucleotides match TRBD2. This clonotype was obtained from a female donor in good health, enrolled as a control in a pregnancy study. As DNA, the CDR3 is TGCGCCAGCAGCGGCGCCGGGACTAGCGGGAGAGTTGAGCAGTTCTTC. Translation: CASSGAGTSGRVEQFF.